This TCR beta chain stems from a study of T cells after yellow fever vaccination. Findings of the study overall: The presence of abundant clonotypes contaminating from the bulk population was possible in FACS-sorted repertoires. Post-booster repertoires contained most primary-vaccination clones again (96% CD4, 85% to 90% CD8).

The authors made TCR cDNA by 5'RACE template switching, adding a universal primer site and UMIs. TCRdb reanalysed the 5' RACE reads using MiXCR and keeps one entry per CDR3 protein. In the table there are approximately 74,000 distinct CDR3 sequences, roughly 6.9% of which are singletons. This clonotype has a count of ten or more. Its antigen is still unknown. The CDR3 has 14 amino acids. The germline V and J ends were trimmed by 4 bases and 8 bases, with 12 bases remaining between them. Germline V gene sequence: CDR1 SEHNR, CDR2 FQNEAQ (reference sequence). The sequence derives from a young man who received the YFV17D yellow fever vaccine. V gene TRBV7-9 combines with J gene TRBJ1-6; possible D gene TRBD1, 5 bases. The sample in question was CD8+ T cells sorted from PBMCs, obtained about 5 days after the first yellow fever vaccination. The CDR3, as DNA: TGTGCCAGCAGCTCTCTCTCGGGGCATTCACCCCTCCACTTT. Translating gives CASSSLSGHSPLHF.